Listed below are T cell receptor beta chains from one sample, sequenced in a study of T cell repertoires in aging, cancer and after chemotherapy. TCRdb ran MiXCR on the multiplex PCR reads and lists one entry per CDR3 protein. The sample lists roughly 3,800 distinct CDR3 sequences; around 28% were seen once. Sequencing was carried out using blood. The receptors shown here come from a human donor with a solid tumor. Each CDR3 is given with its conserved first and last residue. D genes are given only for firm matches. Some rows have no size entry. The others give once, few or many, or a class for an expanded clone.

clone size: -
D gene: TRBD2
J gene: TRBJ2-7
V gene: TRBV6-5
CDR3 length: 15
CDR3 DNA: TGTGCCAGCAGTTACCCTAGCGGGGGATCCAGTGAGCAGTACTTC
CDR3 protein: CASSYPSGGSSEQYF

clone size: few
D gene: -
J gene: TRBJ2-1
V gene: TRBV5-4
CDR3 length: 15
CDR3 DNA: TGTGCCAGCAGCTCGGGGGGGACAGGGCACAATGAGCAGTTCTTC
CDR3 protein: CASSSGGTGHNEQFF

clone size: -
D gene: TRBD2
J gene: TRBJ2-2
V gene: TRBV19
CDR3 length: 15
CDR3 DNA: TGTGCCAGTAGAGCTAGCGGGGGGGCCGTAGGGGAGCTGTTTTTT
CDR3 protein: CASRASGGAVGELFF

clone size: medium-sized
D gene: -
J gene: TRBJ2-3
V gene: TRBV30
CDR3 length: 14
CDR3 DNA: TGTGCCTGGAGGCAAGGACTTAGCACAGATACGCAGTATTTT
CDR3 protein: CAWRQGLSTDTQYF

clone size: once
D gene: -
J gene: TRBJ2-7
V gene: TRBV28
CDR3 length: 16
CDR3 DNA: TGTGCCAGCAGTTTATCTGTTGTGGGGCAGTACTACGAGCAGTACTTC
CDR3 protein: CASSLSVVGQYYEQYF

clone size: medium-sized
D gene: -
J gene: TRBJ2-3
V gene: TRBV6-1
CDR3 length: 16
CDR3 DNA: TGTGCCAGCAGTGAATTGCCTCCTCCACACACAGATACGCAGTATTTT
CDR3 protein: CASSELPPPHTDTQYF

clone size: medium-sized
D gene: TRBD2
J gene: TRBJ2-7
V gene: TRBV19
CDR3 length: 15
CDR3 DNA: TGTGCCAGTAGTATCTTAGCGGGGGACTCCTACGAGCAGTACTTC
CDR3 protein: CASSILAGDSYEQYF

clone size: large
D gene: -
J gene: TRBJ2-3
V gene: TRBV29-1
CDR3 length: 17
CDR3 DNA: TGCAGCGTTGCCGGCGGGGCTAAAAGTGCGAGCACAGATACGCAGTATTTT
CDR3 protein: CSVAGGAKSASTDTQYF

clone size: medium-sized
D gene: -
J gene: TRBJ2-2
V gene: TRBV27
CDR3 length: 14
CDR3 DNA: TGTGCCAGCAGTTTCTGGGCGAACACCGGGGAGCTGTTTTTT
CDR3 protein: CASSFWANTGELFF

clone size: -
D gene: -
J gene: TRBJ2-3
V gene: TRBV11-2
CDR3 length: 13
CDR3 DNA: TGTGCCAGCAGCCCTTTTAGCACAGATACGCAGTATTTT
CDR3 protein: CASSPFSTDTQYF